This passage covers 32 T cell receptor beta chains from one sample sequenced in a study of blood T cell repertoires in COVID-19. TCRdb keeps only in-frame clones here, not all; method: immunoSEQ multiplex PCR. The repertoire consists of about 120,000 clones, with about 90% occurring once and the leading ten covering 3.5% to 4%. Sequenced input: peripheral blood. Source of these receptors: a woman aged 55 to 70 with COVID-19, enrolled during active disease.

In DNA form, the CDR3 reads TGCGCCAGCAGCGGGCGACAGGGGGCTGCCTATGGCTACACCTTC. Translated, it gives CASSGRQGAAYGYTF. The rearrangement uses TRBV5-1 and TRBJ1-2; 10 nucleotides agree with TRBD1. With V trimmed by 4 bases and J by 4 bases, 7 bases remained unmatched. Germline CDR1 reads SGHRS; CDR2 reads YFSETQ. The CDR3 length is 15 residues.

This sequence joins TRBV7-2 and TRBJ2-7, with a weak D call TRBD2 (7 bases). V was cut by 1 base and J by 4 bases, with 14 bases left in between. The CDR3 loop spans 15 amino acids. Germline lookup yields CDR1 SGHTA and CDR2 FQGNSA. The CDR3 DNA reads TGTGCCAGCAGCTTAGTAGGGGGGGTAGATTACGAGCAGTACTTC. Amino acid sequence: CASSLVGGVDYEQYF.

The chain carries TRBV7-9 and TRBJ1-1, with TRBD1 matching 7 bases. The CDR3 totals 16 residues. Unmatched junction bases numbered 10, after V lost 1 base and J lost 5 bases. Germline V lookup: CDR1 SEHNR, CDR2 FQNEAQ (reference sequence). DNA for the CDR3: TGTGCCAGCAGCTTAGTAGACCAGGGGGATTTAACTGAAGCTTTCTTT. Amino acids: CASSLVDQGDLTEAFF. Drawing the rest from reference TRBV7-9 and TRBJ1-1, the complete variable domain is DTGVSQNPRHKITKRGQNVTFRCDPISEHNRLYWYRQTLGQGPEFLTYFQNEAQLEKSRLLSDRFSAERPKGSFSTLEIQRTEQGDSAMYLCASSLVDQGDLTEAFFGQGTRLTVV.

The gene calls are TRBV18 and TRBJ2-5; D is undetermined. This CDR3 is 13 amino acids long. Trimming stripped 3 bases from V and 4 bases from J, with 9 bases between. Germline values: CDR1 KGHSH, CDR2 LQKENI. The CDR3 region is CASSPAGLETQYF. CDR3 nucleotides: TGTGCCAGCTCACCGGCAGGTTTAGAGACCCAGTACTTC.

The V and J genes are TRBV6-1 and TRBJ1-2; TRBD1 is a possible D gene (6 bases). This CDR3 spans 14 amino acids. CDR1 is MNHNS and CDR2 is SASEGT in the germline V gene. V lost 3 bases, J lost 4 bases, and 12 bases lay in between. The CDR3 nucleotides are TGTGCCAGCAGTGAGCAGGGGCTCTTCTATGGCTACACCTTC. It is translated as CASSEQGLFYGYTF.

The gene calls are TRBV6-2 or TRBV6-3 and TRBJ2-2; no firm D call. V shed 0 bases and J shed 2 bases, with 10 bases lying between them. CDR1 is MNHEY and CDR2 is SVGEGT in the germline V gene. The CDR3 is 16 amino acids. For the CDR3, the DNA is TGTGCCAGCAGTTACTCCGAGCACTCTAACACCGGGGAGCTGTTTTTT. Protein product: CASSYSEHSNTGELFF.

The gene calls are TRBV7-9 and TRBJ1-6; D uncertain. CDR3 length: 15 residues. V lost 7 bases and J lost 5, with 15 bases in between. From germline, CDR1 is SEHNR and CDR2 FQNEAQ (reference sequence). CDR3 protein: CASMREGVDNSPLHF. For the CDR3, the DNA is TGTGCCAGCATGAGGGAGGGAGTGGATAATTCACCCCTCCACTTT.

V gene TRBV19 combines with J gene TRBJ1-2, with 9 bases matching TRBD1. The CDR3 has 14 residues. Trimming at V came to 6 bases and at J to 5 bases, leaving 7 bases not matched to a gene. The germline V gene encodes CDR1 LNHDA and CDR2 SQIVND (reference sequence). CDR3 sequence: CASSEGGQGYGYTF. CDR3 bases: TGTGCCAGTAGCGAGGGTGGACAGGGGTATGGCTACACCTTC.

By sample fraction, this clone is medium-sized. The chain is built from TRBV27 and TRBJ1-2; TRBD1 might be the D (6 bases). Germline V lookup: CDR1 MNHEY, CDR2 SMNVEV (reference sequence). Trimming stripped 4 bases from V and 7 bases from J, with 16 bases between. The CDR3 has 14 amino acids. The CDR3 loop reads CASSSGQPLSGYTF. In nucleotides, the CDR3 is TGTGCCAGCAGTTCCGGACAGCCTCTAAGTGGCTACACCTTC.

This chain links TRBV6-1 with TRBJ1-5; tentative D call: TRBD1 (5 bases). V gave up 1 base and J gave up 6 bases, with 13 bases separating them. The CDR3 contains 15 residues. Germline CDR1 reads MNHNS; CDR2 reads SASEGT. CDR3 bases: TGTGCCAGCAGTGAAGGGTGGGGGGTTGGTCAGCCCCAGCATTTT. Its protein product is CASSEGWGVGQPQHF.

This clone was seen only once. The chain couples TRBV12-3 or TRBV12-4 to TRBJ2-1; D perhaps matches TRBD2 (5 bases). Trimming took 6 bases from V and 3 from J, leaving 9 bases between them. CDR3 size: 13 residues. The CDR3 protein is CASSVGLYNEQFF. The CDR3 DNA is TGTGCCAGCAGCGTCGGACTCTACAATGAGCAGTTCTTC.

V usage is TRBV6-2 or TRBV6-3 and J usage is TRBJ2-4; 15 bases align to TRBD2. This CDR3 contains 17 residues. The J segment lost 6 bases and the V segment lost 1 base, leaving 4 bases of the junction unmatched. CDR1 MNHEY and CDR2 SVGEGT come from the germline V gene. Here the CDR3 reads CASSYWTSGGAANIQYF. The CDR3 bases are TGTGCCAGCAGTTACTGGACTAGCGGGGGGGCCGCAAACATTCAGTACTTC.

CDR3 in amino acids: CASRPSGGVYEQYF. CDR3 DNA sequence: TGTGCCAGCAGGCCAAGCGGGGGGGTCTACGAGCAGTACTTC. V and J are TRBV7-9 and TRBJ2-7, with TRBD2 matching over 10 bases. The ends lost 6 bases at V and 3 bases at J; junction bases unmatched: 5. Germline values: CDR1 SEHNR, CDR2 FQNEAQ (reference sequence). The CDR3 loop spans 14 amino acids.

The genes are TRBV3-1 (or the pseudogene TRBV3-2) and TRBJ1-1; 7 bases fit TRBD1. Germline V gene data show CDR1 as LGHDT and CDR2 as YNNKEL (reference sequence). With 4 bases clipped from V and 1 base from J, the junction kept 3 bases outside the gene matches. This CDR3 spans 14 amino acids. The CDR3 spells CASSLGTANTEAFF. The CDR3, as DNA: TGTGCCAGCAGCCTGGGGACAGCGAACACTGAAGCTTTCTTT.

The J gene is TRBJ1-1, the V gene TRBV19; D ambiguous. Looked up from germline, CDR1 is LNHDA and CDR2 is SQIVND (reference sequence). The CDR3 loop spans 13 amino acids. V lost 3 bases and J lost 4, with 9 bases in between. The CDR3 nucleotides read TGTGCCAGTAGTATCTCAGGCGCCACTGAAGCTTTCTTT. It translates to CASSISGATEAFF.

This chain uses TRBV13 with TRBJ1-1; no definite D call. Germline V lookup: CDR1 PRHDT, CDR2 FYEKMQ (reference sequence). V lost 5 bases, J lost 2 bases, and 12 bases lay in between. The CDR3 has 14 residues. The DNA for the CDR3 is TGTGCCAGCAGCCTACGTACCCTAAACACTGAAGCTTTCTTT. It translates to CASSLRTLNTEAFF.

V usage is TRBV19 and J usage is TRBJ1-1; 9 bases map to TRBD1. The CDR3 sequence is 15 residues long. V lost 3 bases, J lost 6 bases, and 8 bases stayed unmatched. Germline V gene lookup returns CDR1 LNHDA and CDR2 SQIVND (reference sequence). CDR3 protein: CASSIGTGFYSEAFF. CDR3 DNA sequence: TGTGCCAGTAGTATCGGGACAGGGTTCTATTCTGAAGCTTTCTTT. The full variable domain, with the rest looked up from reference TRBV19 and TRBJ1-1, is DGGITQSPKYLFRKEGQNVTLSCEQNLNHDAMYWYRQDPGQGLRLIYYSQIVNDFQKGDIAEGYSVSREKKESFPLTVTSAQKNPTAFYLCASSIGTGFYSEAFFGQGTRLTVV.

The chain carries TRBV18 and TRBJ2-1, with 7 bases lining up with TRBD2. The germline CDR1 and CDR2 sequences are KGHSH and LQKENI. With 0 bases clipped from V and 2 bases from J, the junction kept 4 bases outside the gene matches. This CDR3 comprises 16 residues. CDR3 in amino acids: CASSPPGGGPYNEQFF. CDR3 nucleotides: TGTGCCAGCTCACCACCTGGCGGGGGTCCCTACAATGAGCAGTTCTTC.

V usage is TRBV6-5 and J usage is TRBJ1-2; 7 bases are a match to TRBD1. CDR1 and CDR2 (germline): MNHEY, SVGAGI. Trimming took 3 bases from V and 8 from J; bases not matched to a gene: 9. There are 14 residues in the CDR3. As DNA, the CDR3 is TGTGCCAGCAGTTATAGAGGGACAGCAAGGGGCTACACCTTC. Amino acids: CASSYRGTARGYTF.

This chain joins TRBV12-5 and TRBJ1-2; TRBD1 agrees at 8 bases. This CDR3 region has 12 residues. Germline V gene lookup returns CDR1 LGHNT and CDR2 FRNRAP. Trimming took 3 bases from V and 7 from J; bases not matched to a gene: 1. DNA for the CDR3: TGTGCTAGTGGTTTTGACAGGGGTGGCTACACCTTC. It specifies CASGFDRGGYTF.

This clone was counted a single time. The rearrangement uses TRBV30 and TRBJ1-4; TRBD1 aligns across 9 bases. CDR1 and CDR2 (germline): GTSNPN, SVGIG (reference sequence). The CDR3 runs 13 residues. J gave up 8 bases and V 3 bases, and 4 bases lay outside the gene matches. In DNA, the CDR3 is TGTGCCTGGAGGGGGACAGGGTTCGAAAAACTGTTTTTT. The encoded protein is CAWRGTGFEKLFF.

CDR3 region: CASSSGDRVGEKLFF. The CDR3 DNA follows: TGTGCCAGCAGCTCAGGGGACAGGGTAGGAGAAAAACTGTTTTTT. The chain uses TRBV7-2 and TRBJ1-4; 9 nucleotides line up with TRBD1. Germline CDR1 is SGHTA and CDR2 is FQGNSA. V shed 4 bases, J shed 8 bases, and the junction held 8 bases outside the gene matches. The CDR3 consists of 15 residues.

With respect to this clone: Because the CDR3's place on the DNA is in doubt, the DNA is left out and the CDR3 is given as listed by TCRdb. The rearrangement joins TRBV9 to TRBJ1-1; the D segment call TRBD1 is taken from the table without a DNA check. The CDR3 is 12 amino acids in total, end residues counted. CDR1 SGDLS and CDR2 YYNGEE come from the germline V gene. The CDR3 here is CASSVAGGAASF.

This clone was counted a few times. The CDR3 region is CASSPQRGRNTGELFF. CDR3 in DNA: TGTGCCAGCAGCCCACAGAGGGGGAGGAACACCGGGGAGCTGTTTTTT. The chain is built from TRBV9 and TRBJ2-2; perhaps TRBD1 as D (6 bases). This CDR3 is built from 16 residues. Per germline, CDR1 SGDLS and CDR2 YYNGEE. V lost 4 bases and J lost 1, with 14 bases in between.

The V and J genes are TRBV3-1 (or the pseudogene TRBV3-2) and TRBJ2-7; TRBD1 matches at 8 bases. Germline-derived CDR1 and CDR2 are LGHDT and YNNKEL (reference sequence). Germline trimming cut 1 base from V and 3 bases from J; bases unmatched to any gene: 5. The CDR3 length is 15 residues. CDR3 nucleotides: TGTGCCAGCAGCCAAGCTAGGACAGGGAGCTACGAGCAGTACTTC. Translation gives CASSQARTGSYEQYF.

The genes are TRBV7-2 and TRBJ1-3, with 8 bases matching TRBD1. Germline assignment: CDR1 SGHTA and CDR2 FQGNSA. V lost 5 bases and J lost 0; bases outside the gene matches: 12. CDR3 length: 18 residues. CDR3 bases: TGTGCCAGCAGCCCTTCGCCGACAGGGGTCTTCTCTGGAAACACCATATATTTT. This codes for CASSPSPTGVFSGNTIYF.

The genes are TRBV1 and TRBJ1-5. TRBV1 is annotated as a pseudogene. The CDR3 contains 14 residues. CDR3 loop: CTSDTKPGGQPQHF. CDR3 nucleotides: TGCACCAGCGATACTAAGCCCGGAGGGCAGCCCCAGCATTTT.

The chain has TRBV6-5 and TRBJ1-1; no definite D call. In germline, CDR1 is MNHEY, CDR2 SVGAGI. Trimming pared 6 bases from V and 7 bases from J, leaving 12 bases between. This CDR3 has 12 residues. The CDR3 coding sequence is TGTGCCAGCAGACGTCTTGCTAGTGAAGCTTTCTTT. Its translation is CASRRLASEAFF.

The rearrangement uses TRBV7-2 and TRBJ1-2; maybe TRBD1 (5 bases). The germline V and J ends were trimmed by 2 bases and 3 bases, with 19 bases remaining between them. CDR3 size: 17 residues. Germline V gene sequence: CDR1 SGHTA, CDR2 FQGNSA. DNA for the CDR3: TGTGCCAGCAGCTTATTAGGCCAGGGACTAGAGGACTATGGCTACACCTTC. It is translated as CASSLLGQGLEDYGYTF.

The chain recombines TRBV7-9 with TRBJ2-3; D ambiguous. There are 12 residues in the CDR3. Germline V gene data show CDR1 as SEHNR and CDR2 as FQNEAQ (reference sequence). Trimming stripped 2 bases from V and 5 bases from J, with 5 bases between. In nucleotides, the CDR3 is TGTGCCAGCAGCTTACTCGGAGATACGCAGTATTTT. Its protein product is CASSLLGDTQYF.

This chain links TRBV2 with TRBJ1-5, with no clear D. Germline CDR1 and CDR2: SNHLY and FYNNEI. This CDR3 is 14 amino acids long. The germline V and J ends were trimmed by 4 bases and 7 bases, with 14 bases remaining between them. CDR3 DNA sequence: TGTGCCAGCAGTGGTAAGAGGGTTGGACAGCCCCAGCATTTT. This encodes CASSGKRVGQPQHF.

The V call is TRBV5-1, the J call TRBJ1-1; no clear D gene. This CDR3 region has 14 residues. Germline CDR1 and CDR2: SGHRS and YFSETQ. The germline V and J ends were trimmed by 1 base and 2 bases, with 9 bases remaining between them. In nucleotides, the CDR3 is TGCGCCAGCAGCTTGAGCACCGCAAACACTGAAGCTTTCTTT. Translated: CASSLSTANTEAFF. The whole variable domain, remainder taken from reference TRBV5-1 and TRBJ1-1, is KAGVTQTPRYLIKTRGQQVTLSCSPISGHRSVSWYQQTPGQGLQFLFEYFSETQRNKGNFPGRFSGRQFSNSRSEMNVSTLELGDSALYLCASSLSTANTEAFFGQGTRLTVV.